The 10 T cell receptor beta chains below come from one sample, sequenced in a study of blood T cell repertoires in COVID-19. Profiled with immunoSEQ multiplex PCR; TCRdb holds only in-frame clones, not every one. The sample includes hundreds of thousands of clones, about 87% of them seen just once. Material for sequencing was peripheral blood. The receptors were gathered from a man between 65 and 85 years old with acute or convalescent COVID-19.

The chain has TRBV4-2 and TRBJ1-4; D ambiguous. With 3 bases removed from V and 8 bases from J, the gap between germline ends came to 16 bases. The CDR3 has 15 residues. Germline values: CDR1 LGHNA, CDR2 YNFKEQ. The CDR3 region is CASSQPTRGEEKLFF. As DNA, the CDR3 is TGTGCCAGCAGCCAGCCGACTCGCGGGGAGGAAAAACTGTTTTTT.

This rearrangement joins TRBV6-5 to TRBJ1-3; perhaps TRBD1 as D (6 bases). Germline assignment: CDR1 MNHEY and CDR2 SVGAGI. The CDR3 totals 15 residues. Trimming stripped 5 bases from V and 0 bases from J, with 11 bases between. CDR3 DNA sequence: TGTGCCAGCAGTCCTAGGACAGTCTCTGGAAACACCATATATTTT. Its protein is CASSPRTVSGNTIYF.

The rearrangement uses TRBV3-1 (or the pseudogene TRBV3-2) and TRBJ2-3; 8 nucleotides agree with TRBD1. CDR1 LGHDT and CDR2 YNNKEL come from the germline V gene (reference sequence). There are 15 residues in the CDR3. J gave up 0 bases and V 5 bases, and 4 bases lay outside the gene matches. This CDR3 reads CASSSRQGSTDTQYF. DNA of the CDR3: TGTGCCAGCAGCTCTCGACAGGGGAGCACAGATACGCAGTATTTT.

In DNA form, the CDR3 reads TGTGCCAGCAGTAAGGGGCCTTGGGGCTACGAGCAGTACTTC. It encodes CASSKGPWGYEQYF. The chain combines TRBV6-5 with TRBJ2-7, with a tentative D call TRBD1 (5 bases). Germline CDR1 reads MNHEY; CDR2 reads SVGAGI. V dropped 5 bases and J dropped 3 bases, with 14 bases sitting between them. The CDR3 contains 14 residues.

In its sample, this clone was seen once. This sample includes further DNA sequences coding for the same CDR3. The chain links TRBV7-9 to TRBJ2-3; D unclear. The CDR3 contains 15 residues. Germline-derived CDR1 and CDR2 are SEHNR and FQNEAQ (reference sequence). V lost 3 bases and J 0 bases, leaving 10 bases between the germline ends. CDR3 residues: CASSLGSPSTDTQYF. The CDR3 DNA reads TGTGCCAGCAGCTTGGGCAGTCCTAGCACAGATACGCAGTATTTT. Using reference TRBV7-9 and TRBJ2-3 for the parts outside the CDR3, the full variable domain is DTGVSQNPRHKITKRGQNVTFRCDPISEHNRLYWYRQTLGQGPEFLTYFQNEAQLEKSRLLSDRFSAERPKGSFSTLEIQRTEQGDSAMYLCASSLGSPSTDTQYFGPGTRLTVL.

This sequence joins TRBV5-1 and TRBJ1-1; 7 bases agree with TRBD1. With 4 bases clipped from V and 4 bases from J, the junction kept 4 bases outside the gene matches. The germline V gene encodes CDR1 SGHRS and CDR2 YFSETQ. CDR3 size: 13 residues. The CDR3 loop reads CASSGQDRTEAFF. The CDR3, as DNA: TGCGCCAGCAGCGGACAGGACCGCACTGAAGCTTTCTTT.

The gene calls are TRBV5-1 and TRBJ1-4; unclear D gene. V gave up 4 bases and J gave up 2 bases, with 9 bases separating them. Germline V gene sequence: CDR1 SGHRS, CDR2 YFSETQ. This CDR3 is 14 amino acids long. The CDR3 coding sequence is TGCGCCAGCAGCCTCGGGTCGACTAATGAAAAACTGTTTTTT. Its protein is CASSLGSTNEKLFF.

The chain employs TRBV29-1 and TRBJ2-3, with 10 bases matching TRBD1. CDR3 length equals 14 residues. V shed 6 bases and J 6 bases; nucleotides not matched to a gene: 9. The germline V gene has CDR1 SQVTM and CDR2 ANQGSEA. This CDR3 reads CSVGGTGDRDTQYF. The CDR3 nucleotides are TGCAGCGTAGGTGGGACAGGGGATCGGGATACGCAGTATTTT.

The genes are TRBV19 and TRBJ2-7, with D perhaps TRBD2 (5 bases). The CDR3 loop spans 14 amino acids. Trimming took off 4 bases at V and 2 bases at J, with 12 bases between the two ends. The germline gives CDR1 LNHDA, CDR2 SQIVND (reference sequence). The CDR3 region is CASSKLTGTYEQYF. As DNA, the CDR3 is TGTGCCAGTAGTAAACTGACGGGAACCTACGAGCAGTACTTC.

The rearrangement uses TRBV28 and TRBJ1-1, with D tentatively TRBD1 (6 bases). Germline V lookup: CDR1 MDHEN, CDR2 SYDVKM. CDR3 size: 14 residues. The V gene lost 8 bases and the J gene lost 1 base, with 14 bases spanning the gap. The CDR3 spells CASQDSLPNTEAFF. The CDR3 nucleotides are TGTGCCAGCCAGGACAGCCTTCCGAACACTGAAGCTTTCTTT. Filled out from reference TRBV28 and TRBJ1-1, the complete variable domain reads DVKVTQSSRYLVKRTGEKVFLECVQDMDHENMFWYRQDPGLGLRLIYFSYDVKMKEKGDIPEGYSVSREKKERFSLILESASTNQTSMYLCASQDSLPNTEAFFGQGTRLTVV.